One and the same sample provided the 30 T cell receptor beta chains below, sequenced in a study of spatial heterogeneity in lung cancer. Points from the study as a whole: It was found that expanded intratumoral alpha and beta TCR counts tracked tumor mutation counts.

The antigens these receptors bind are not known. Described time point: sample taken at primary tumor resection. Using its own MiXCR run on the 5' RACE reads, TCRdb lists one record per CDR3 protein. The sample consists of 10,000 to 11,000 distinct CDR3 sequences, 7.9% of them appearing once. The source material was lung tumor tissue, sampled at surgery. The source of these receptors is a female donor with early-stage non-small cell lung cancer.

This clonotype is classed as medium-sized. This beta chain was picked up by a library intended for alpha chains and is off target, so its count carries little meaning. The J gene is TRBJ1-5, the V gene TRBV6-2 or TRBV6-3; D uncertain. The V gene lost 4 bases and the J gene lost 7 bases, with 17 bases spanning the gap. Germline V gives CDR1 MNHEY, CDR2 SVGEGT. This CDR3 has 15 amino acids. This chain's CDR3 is CASSSPQGPGQPQHF. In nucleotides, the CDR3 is TGTGCCAGCAGTTCGCCACAAGGACCGGGACAGCCCCAGCATTTT.

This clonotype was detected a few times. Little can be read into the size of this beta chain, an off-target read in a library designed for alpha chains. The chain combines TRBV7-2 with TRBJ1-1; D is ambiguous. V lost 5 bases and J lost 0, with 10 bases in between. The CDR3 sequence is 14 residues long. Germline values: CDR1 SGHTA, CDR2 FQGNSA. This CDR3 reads CASSPSYLNTEAFF. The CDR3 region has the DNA TGTGCCAGCAGCCCGTCTTATTTGAACACTGAAGCTTTCTTT.

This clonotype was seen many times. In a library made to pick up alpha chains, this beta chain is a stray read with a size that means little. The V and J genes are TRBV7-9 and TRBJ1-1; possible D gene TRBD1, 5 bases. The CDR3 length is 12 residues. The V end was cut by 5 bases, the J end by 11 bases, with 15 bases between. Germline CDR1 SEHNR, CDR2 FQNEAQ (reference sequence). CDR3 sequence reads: CASSLPLGEAFF. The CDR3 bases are TGTGCCAGCAGCCTCCCATTGGGGGAGGCTTTCTTT.

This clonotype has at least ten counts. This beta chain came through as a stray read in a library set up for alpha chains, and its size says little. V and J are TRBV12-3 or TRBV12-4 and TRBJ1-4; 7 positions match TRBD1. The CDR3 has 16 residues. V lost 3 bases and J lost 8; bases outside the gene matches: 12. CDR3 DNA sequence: TGTGCCAGCAGTTTGTTTATCGGAGGGGGCGACGAAAAACTGTTTTTT. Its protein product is CASSLFIGGGDEKLFF.

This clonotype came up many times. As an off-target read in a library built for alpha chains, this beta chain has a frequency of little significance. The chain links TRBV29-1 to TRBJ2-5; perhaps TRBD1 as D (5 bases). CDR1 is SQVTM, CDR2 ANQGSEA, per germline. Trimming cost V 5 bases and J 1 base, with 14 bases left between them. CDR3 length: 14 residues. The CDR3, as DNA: TGCAGCGTTAACTTCTACGACAGCCAAGAGACCCAGTACTTC. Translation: CSVNFYDSQETQYF.

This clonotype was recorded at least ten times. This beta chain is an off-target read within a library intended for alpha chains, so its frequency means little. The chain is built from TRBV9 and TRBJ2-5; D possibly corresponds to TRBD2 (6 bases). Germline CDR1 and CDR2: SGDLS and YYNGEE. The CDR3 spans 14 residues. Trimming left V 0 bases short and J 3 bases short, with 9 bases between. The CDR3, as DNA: TGTGCCAGCAGCGTAGAGGCTAGCGAAGAGACCCAGTACTTC. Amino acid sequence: CASSVEASEETQYF.

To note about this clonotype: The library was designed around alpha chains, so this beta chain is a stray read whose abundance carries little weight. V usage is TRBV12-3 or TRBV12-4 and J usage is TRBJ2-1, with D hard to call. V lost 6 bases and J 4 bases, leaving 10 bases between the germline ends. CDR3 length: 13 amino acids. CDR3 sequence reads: CASSQRRYNEQFF. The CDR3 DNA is TGTGCCAGCAGCCAACGACGTTACAATGAGCAGTTCTTC.

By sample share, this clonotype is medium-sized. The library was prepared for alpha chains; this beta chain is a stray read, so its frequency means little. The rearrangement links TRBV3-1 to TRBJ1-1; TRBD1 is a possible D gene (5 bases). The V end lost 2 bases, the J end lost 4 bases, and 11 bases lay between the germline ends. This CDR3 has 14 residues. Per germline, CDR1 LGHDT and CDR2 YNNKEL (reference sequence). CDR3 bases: TGTGCCAGCAGCCAAACGTTCGGGGGCACTGAAGCTTTCTTT. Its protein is CASSQTFGGTEAFF.

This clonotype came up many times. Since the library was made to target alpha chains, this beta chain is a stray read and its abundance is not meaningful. The CDR3 region has the DNA TGTGCCAGCAGCCCGCTGGGTGGGGTTGAAAAACTGTTTTTT. Protein sequence: CASSPLGGVEKLFF. The V gene is TRBV7-2, the J gene TRBJ1-4, with D uncertain. The V end lost 5 bases, the J end lost 7 bases, and 14 bases lay between the germline ends. Germline CDR1 reads SGHTA; CDR2 reads FQGNSA. The CDR3 is 14 residues long.

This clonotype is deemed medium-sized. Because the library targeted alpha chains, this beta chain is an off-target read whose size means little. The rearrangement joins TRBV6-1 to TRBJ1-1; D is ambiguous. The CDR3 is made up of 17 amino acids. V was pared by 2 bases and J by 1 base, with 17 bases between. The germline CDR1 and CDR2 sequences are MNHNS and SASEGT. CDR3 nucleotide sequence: TGTGCCAGCAGTGAATCACCCCAGCAGGTACCGAACACTGAAGCTTTCTTT. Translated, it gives CASSESPQQVPNTEAFF.

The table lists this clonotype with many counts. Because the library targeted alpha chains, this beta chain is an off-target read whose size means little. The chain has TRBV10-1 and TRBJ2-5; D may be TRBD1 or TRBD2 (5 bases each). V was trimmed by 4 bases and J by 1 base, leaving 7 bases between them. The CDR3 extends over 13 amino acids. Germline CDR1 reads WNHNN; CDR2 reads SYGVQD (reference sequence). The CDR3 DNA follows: TGCGCCAGCAGTGCGGGGCCCCAAGAGACCCAGTACTTC. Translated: CASSAGPQETQYF.

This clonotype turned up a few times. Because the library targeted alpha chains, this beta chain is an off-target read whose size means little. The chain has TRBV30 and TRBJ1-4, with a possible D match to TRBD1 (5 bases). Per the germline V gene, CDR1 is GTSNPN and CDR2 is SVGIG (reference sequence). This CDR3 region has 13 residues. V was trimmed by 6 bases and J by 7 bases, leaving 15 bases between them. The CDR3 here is CACSRDRGEKLFF. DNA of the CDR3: TGTGCCTGCAGCCGGGACCGGGGTGAAAAACTGTTTTTT.

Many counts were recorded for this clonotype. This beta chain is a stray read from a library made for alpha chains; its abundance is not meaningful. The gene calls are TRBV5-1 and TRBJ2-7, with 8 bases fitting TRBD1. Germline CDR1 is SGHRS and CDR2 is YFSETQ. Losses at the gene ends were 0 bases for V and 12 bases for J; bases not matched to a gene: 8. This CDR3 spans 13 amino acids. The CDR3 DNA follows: TGCGCCAGCAGCTTGGAAGGACAGGGCCAAACGTACTTC. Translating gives CASSLEGQGQTYF. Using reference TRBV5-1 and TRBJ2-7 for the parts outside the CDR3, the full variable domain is KAGVTQTPRYLIKTRGQQVTLSCSPISGHRSVSWYQQTPGQGLQFLFEYFSETQRNKGNFPGRFSGRQFSNSRSEMNVSTLELGDSALYLCASSLEGQGQTYFGPGTRLTVT.

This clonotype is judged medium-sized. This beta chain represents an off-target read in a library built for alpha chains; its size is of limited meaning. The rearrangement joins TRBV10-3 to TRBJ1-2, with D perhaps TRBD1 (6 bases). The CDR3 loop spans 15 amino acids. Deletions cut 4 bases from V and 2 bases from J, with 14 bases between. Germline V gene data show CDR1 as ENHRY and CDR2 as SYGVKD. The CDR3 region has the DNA TGTGCCATCAGTGGGACAGATCGTAGCAACTATGGCTACACCTTC. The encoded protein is CAISGTDRSNYGYTF.

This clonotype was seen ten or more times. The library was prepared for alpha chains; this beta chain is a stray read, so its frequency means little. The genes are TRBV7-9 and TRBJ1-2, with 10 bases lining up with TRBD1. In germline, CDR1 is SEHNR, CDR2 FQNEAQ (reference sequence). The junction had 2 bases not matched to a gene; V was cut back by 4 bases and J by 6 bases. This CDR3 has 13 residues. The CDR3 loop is CASSYGTGDGYTF. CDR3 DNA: TGTGCCAGCAGCTACGGGACAGGGGATGGCTACACCTTC. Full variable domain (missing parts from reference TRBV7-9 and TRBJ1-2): DTGVSQNPRHKITKRGQNVTFRCDPISEHNRLYWYRQTLGQGPEFLTYFQNEAQLEKSRLLSDRFSAERPKGSFSTLEIQRTEQGDSAMYLCASSYGTGDGYTFGSGTRLTVV.

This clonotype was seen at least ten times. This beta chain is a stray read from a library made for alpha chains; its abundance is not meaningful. The CDR3 loop is CASNAGFGNQPQHF. For the CDR3, the DNA is TGTGCCAGCAACGCAGGGTTCGGCAATCAGCCCCAGCATTTT. This chain joins TRBV28 and TRBJ1-5; possibly TRBD1 for D (5 bases). CDR1 is MDHEN, CDR2 SYDVKM, per germline. The V and J ends lost 7 bases and 2 bases respectively, with 12 bases between them. The CDR3 has 14 amino acids.

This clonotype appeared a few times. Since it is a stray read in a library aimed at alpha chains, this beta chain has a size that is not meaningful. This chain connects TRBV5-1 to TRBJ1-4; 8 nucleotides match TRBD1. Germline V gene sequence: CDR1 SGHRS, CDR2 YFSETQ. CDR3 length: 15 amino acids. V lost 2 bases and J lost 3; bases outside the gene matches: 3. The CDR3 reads CASSFYRGANEKLFF. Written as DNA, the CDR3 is TGCGCCAGCAGCTTCTACAGGGGGGCTAATGAAAAACTGTTTTTT.

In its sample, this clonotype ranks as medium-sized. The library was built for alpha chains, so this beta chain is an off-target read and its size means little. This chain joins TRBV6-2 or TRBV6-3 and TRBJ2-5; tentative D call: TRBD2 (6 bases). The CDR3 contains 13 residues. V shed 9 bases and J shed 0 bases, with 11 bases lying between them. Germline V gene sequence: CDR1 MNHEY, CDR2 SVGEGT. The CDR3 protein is CASLRGNQETQYF. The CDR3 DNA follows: TGTGCCAGTTTGCGGGGAAACCAAGAGACCCAGTACTTC.

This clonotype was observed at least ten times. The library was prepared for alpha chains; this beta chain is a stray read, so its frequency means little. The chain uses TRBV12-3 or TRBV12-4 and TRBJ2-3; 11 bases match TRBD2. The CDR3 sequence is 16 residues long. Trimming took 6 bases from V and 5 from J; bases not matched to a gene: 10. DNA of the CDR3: TGTGCCAGCAGCCGCCTAGCGGGGGGCACGGGAGATACGCAGTATTTT. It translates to CASSRLAGGTGDTQYF.

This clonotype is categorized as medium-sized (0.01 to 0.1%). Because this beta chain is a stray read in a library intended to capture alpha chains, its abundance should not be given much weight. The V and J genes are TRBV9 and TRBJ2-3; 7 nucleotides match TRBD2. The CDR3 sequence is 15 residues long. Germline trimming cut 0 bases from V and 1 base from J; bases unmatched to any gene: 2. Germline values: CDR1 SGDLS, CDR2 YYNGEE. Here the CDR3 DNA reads TGTGCCAGCAGCGTAGAGGCGGGGGGCACAGATACGCAGTATTTT. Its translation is CASSVEAGGTDTQYF.

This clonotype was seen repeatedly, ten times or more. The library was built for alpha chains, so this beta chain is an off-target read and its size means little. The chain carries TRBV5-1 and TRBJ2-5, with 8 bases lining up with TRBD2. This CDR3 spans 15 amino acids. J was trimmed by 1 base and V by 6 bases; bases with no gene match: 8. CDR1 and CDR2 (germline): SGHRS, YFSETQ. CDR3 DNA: TGCGCCAGCACCGACCAACTAGCGGCCCAAGAGACCCAGTACTTC. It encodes CASTDQLAAQETQYF.

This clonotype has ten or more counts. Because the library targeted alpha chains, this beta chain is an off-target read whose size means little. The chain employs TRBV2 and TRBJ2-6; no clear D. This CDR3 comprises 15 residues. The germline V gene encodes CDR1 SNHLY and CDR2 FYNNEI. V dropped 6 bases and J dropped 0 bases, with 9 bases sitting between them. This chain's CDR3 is CASRIGNSGANVLTF. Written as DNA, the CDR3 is TGTGCCAGCAGGATAGGGAACTCTGGGGCCAACGTCCTGACTTTC.

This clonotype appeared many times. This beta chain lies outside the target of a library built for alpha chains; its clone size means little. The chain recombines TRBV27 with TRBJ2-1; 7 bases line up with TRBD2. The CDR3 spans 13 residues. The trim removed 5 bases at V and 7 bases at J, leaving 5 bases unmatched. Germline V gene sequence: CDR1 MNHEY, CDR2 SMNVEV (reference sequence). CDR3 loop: CASSVRLANEQFF. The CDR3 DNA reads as TGTGCCAGCAGTGTTCGACTAGCAAATGAGCAGTTCTTC.

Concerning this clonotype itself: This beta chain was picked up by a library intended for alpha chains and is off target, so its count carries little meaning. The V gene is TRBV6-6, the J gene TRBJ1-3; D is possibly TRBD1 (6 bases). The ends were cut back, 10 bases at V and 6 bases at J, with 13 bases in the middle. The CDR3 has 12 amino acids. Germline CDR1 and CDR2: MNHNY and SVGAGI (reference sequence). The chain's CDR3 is CATSPGENTIYF. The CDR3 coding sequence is TGTGCCACCAGCCCAGGGGAAAACACCATATATTTT.

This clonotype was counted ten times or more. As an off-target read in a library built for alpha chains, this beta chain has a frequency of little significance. In DNA form, the CDR3 reads TGTGCCACCAGCAGAGATTCAACCGGGACAGGGTCCTACGAGCAGTACTTC. Protein: CATSRDSTGTGSYEQYF. V and J are TRBV15 and TRBJ2-7; 9 bases fit TRBD1. V lost 0 bases, J lost 1 base, and 7 bases stayed unmatched. CDR3 length equals 17 residues. Germline values: CDR1 LNHNV, CDR2 YYDKDF (reference sequence). Looking up the rest from reference TRBV15 and TRBJ2-7 gives the full variable domain: DAMVIQNPRYQVTQFGKPVTLSCSQTLNHNVMYWYQQKSSQAPKLLFHYYDKDFNNEADTPDNFQSRRPNTSFCFLDIRSPGLGDTAMYLCATSRDSTGTGSYEQYFGPGTRLTVT.

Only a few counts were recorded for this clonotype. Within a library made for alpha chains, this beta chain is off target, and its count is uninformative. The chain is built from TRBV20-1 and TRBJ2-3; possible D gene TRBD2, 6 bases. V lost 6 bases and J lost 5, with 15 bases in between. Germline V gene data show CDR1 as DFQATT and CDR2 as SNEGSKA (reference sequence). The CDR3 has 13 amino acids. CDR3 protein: CSADSGWLDTQYF. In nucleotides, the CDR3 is TGCAGTGCAGACAGCGGGTGGTTAGATACGCAGTATTTT.

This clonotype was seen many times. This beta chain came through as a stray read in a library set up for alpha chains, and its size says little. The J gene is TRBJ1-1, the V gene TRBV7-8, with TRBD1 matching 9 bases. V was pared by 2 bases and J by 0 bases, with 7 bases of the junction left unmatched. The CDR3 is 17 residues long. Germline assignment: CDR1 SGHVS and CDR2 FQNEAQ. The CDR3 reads CASSLRTGGSMNTEAFF. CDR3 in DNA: TGTGCCAGCAGCTTACGAACAGGGGGCAGCATGAACACTGAAGCTTTCTTT. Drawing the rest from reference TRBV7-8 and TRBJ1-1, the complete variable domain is GAGVSQSPRYKVAKRGQDVALRCDPISGHVSLFWYQQALGQGPEFLTYFQNEAQLDKSGLPSDRFFAERPEGSVSTLKIQRTQQEDSAVYLCASSLRTGGSMNTEAFFGQGTRLTVV.

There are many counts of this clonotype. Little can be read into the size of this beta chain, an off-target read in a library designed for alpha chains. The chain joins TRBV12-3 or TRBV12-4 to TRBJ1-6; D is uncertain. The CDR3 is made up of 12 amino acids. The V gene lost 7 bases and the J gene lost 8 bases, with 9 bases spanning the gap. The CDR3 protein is CASNRGDSPLHF. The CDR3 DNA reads TGTGCCAGCAATCGCGGGGATTCACCCCTCCACTTT.

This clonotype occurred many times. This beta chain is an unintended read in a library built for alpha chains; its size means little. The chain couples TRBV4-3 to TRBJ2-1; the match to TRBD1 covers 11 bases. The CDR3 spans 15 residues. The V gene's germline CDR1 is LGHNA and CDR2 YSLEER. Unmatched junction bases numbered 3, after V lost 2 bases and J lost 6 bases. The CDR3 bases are TGCGCCAGCAGCCAATCGGGACAGGGGGGCAATGAGCAGTTCTTC. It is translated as CASSQSGQGGNEQFF.

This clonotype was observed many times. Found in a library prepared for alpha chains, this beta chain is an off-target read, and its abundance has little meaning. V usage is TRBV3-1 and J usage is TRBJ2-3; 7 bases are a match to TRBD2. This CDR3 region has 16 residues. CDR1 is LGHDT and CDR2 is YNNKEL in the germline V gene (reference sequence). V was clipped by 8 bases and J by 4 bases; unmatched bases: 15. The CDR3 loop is CASARRGAGRADTQYF. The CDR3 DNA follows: TGTGCCAGCGCCCGCCGGGGCGCGGGGAGGGCAGATACGCAGTATTTT.